This TCR beta chain was recorded in a study of T cell responses to AZD1222 COVID-19 vaccine. Whole-study results and caveats: Targeting of unmutated variant regions was reportedly seen in nearly half of spike-specific TCRs. Two AZD1222 administrations were followed by greater Spike-specific TCR breadth and depth. The donor group comprised mostly white British people and more females; the analysis possibly underestimated clonal diversity.

Pooling covered second doses at about 4 or about 12 weeks. The CDR3 is 15 amino acids. The V gene lost 7 bases and the J gene lost 1 base, with 17 bases spanning the gap. Germline V CDR1 and CDR2: MNHEY, SVGAGI. The protocol was immunoSEQ multiplex PCR, while the TCRdb copy is restricted to in-frame clones and leaves out a portion. This table has 140,000 to 150,000 clones, 92% appearing once. With respect to this clone: What it binds is not known.

V usage is TRBV6-5 and J usage is TRBJ2-7; tentatively, D is TRBD1 (5 bases). The sequence came from an adult who received the AZD1222 COVID-19 vaccine. The input for sequencing was peripheral blood, taken 28 days after the second AZD1222 dose. The CDR3 spells CASTLGQGLSYEQYF. The CDR3 coding sequence is TGTGCCAGCACCCTCGGGCAGGGATTATCCTACGAGCAGTACTTC.